The 6 T cell receptor beta chains given below trace back to one sample, sequenced in a study of T cell clonality in common variable immunodeficiency. Study outcomes and limitations: Reportedly, TCR beta sequences from common variable immunodeficiency showed fewer deletions and N-nucleotide insertions.

Which antigens these TCRs recognize remains unknown. Assay used: immunoSEQ multiplex PCR; TCRdb lists only in-frame clones, some missing. There are approximately 21,000 clones in the sample, none observed a single time. The material sequenced was peripheral blood mononuclear cells. Receptors originate from a human donor with common variable immunodeficiency.

Of note for this clone: Coverage ceases 3 residues before the CDR3 finishes, and the germline J gene fills in the end. This chain connects TRBV18 to TRBJ2-5; no clear D. CDR3 size: 12 residues. Trimming took off 4 bases at V and 4 bases at J, with 7 bases between the two ends. CDR1 and CDR2 (germline): KGHSH, LQKENI. The sequenced part of the CDR3 DNA is TGTGCCAGCTCACTAAACAGAGAGACC. Amino acid sequence: CASSLNRET. The entire CDR3 reads CASSLNRETQYF. The whole variable domain, remainder taken from reference TRBV18 and TRBJ2-5, is NAGVMQNPRHLVRRRGQEARLRCSPMKGHSHVYWYRQLPEEGLKFMVYLQKENIIDESGMPKERFSAEFPKEGPSILRIQQVVRGDSAAYFCASSLNRETQYFGPGTRLLVL.

In this sample, this clone turned up a few times. With the read ending 3 residues before the CDR3 end, the germline J gene is used to fill in that end. The chain joins TRBV7-2 to TRBJ2-1; a weak D match, TRBD1 (6 bases). Trimming took 1 base from V and 5 from J, leaving 12 bases between them. CDR1 and CDR2 (germline): SGHTA, FQGNSA. The CDR3 loop spans 15 amino acids. CDR3 in amino acids: CASSLGGTYNNEQFF. The sequenced CDR3 bases are TGTGCCAGCAGCTTAGGTGGGACATATAACAATGAG.

This clone was detected only a few times. The junction shows a germline mismatch at one end, possibly a read error. The missing CDR3 end, 3 residues past where the read stops, is filled in from the germline J gene. The rearrangement links TRBV7-7 to TRBJ2-1, with D maybe TRBD1 (5 bases). This CDR3 region has 14 residues. CDR1 SSHAT and CDR2 FNYEAQ come from the germline V gene (reference sequence). CDR3 sequence reads: CASSLGGTGHEQFF. CDR3 DNA, as far as it was read: TGTGCTAGCAGCTTGGGCGGCACAGGCCATGAG.

As regards this clone: The sequence runs out 3 residues before the end of the CDR3; the remainder is reconstructed from the germline J gene. Other DNA sequences from this sample encode an identical CDR3 as well. This chain joins TRBV7-2 and TRBJ2-1; 12 nucleotides match TRBD2. Germline values: CDR1 SGHTA, CDR2 FQGNSA. There are 15 residues in the CDR3. The trim removed 5 bases at V and 4 bases at J, leaving 3 bases unmatched. The chain's CDR3 is CASSPGTSGYNEQFF. The sequenced part of the CDR3 DNA is TGTGCCAGCAGCCCCGGGACTAGCGGGTACAATGAG.

In this sample, this clone turned up a few times. The read comes to an end 3 residues before the CDR3 does, leaving the germline J gene to fill in the end. The rearrangement links TRBV7-9 to TRBJ2-5; TRBD2 aligns across 9 bases. Per germline, CDR1 SEHNR and CDR2 FQNEAQ (reference sequence). This CDR3 is 15 amino acids long. The J segment lost 5 bases and the V segment lost 3 bases, leaving 7 bases of the junction unmatched. The CDR3 here is CASSFRAGGLETQYF. The part of the CDR3 DNA that was read is TGTGCCAGCAGCTTCCGGGCGGGAGGGCTGGAGACC.

This clone turned up a few times. With the read ending 3 residues before the CDR3 end, the germline J gene is used to fill in that end. The chain has TRBV18 and TRBJ2-1, with D perhaps matching TRBD2 (7 bases). CDR1 is KGHSH, CDR2 LQKENI, per germline. The length of the CDR3 is 13 residues. V was clipped by 0 bases and J by 9 bases, with 9 bases between them. The covered CDR3 bases are TGTGCCAGCTCACCACCGAGGGGGGGTGAG. It yields the protein CASSPPRGGE. The whole CDR3 sequence reads CASSPPRGGEQFF.